A single sample gave rise to the 24 T cell receptor beta chains below, sequenced in a study of cytomegalovirus exposure and HLA in healthy donors (dated by TCRdb to about 2017). Libraries were constructed by the immunoSEQ multiplex PCR assay. TCRdb mirrors the immuneACCESS table, restricted to in-frame sequences. Some clones are absent from its copies; in checked studies, under half trace to an unresolved V gene, and the reason for the others is unknown. Across this sample there are about 330,000 clones, with just over 85% seen only once. The ten largest clones take up 0.7% to 0.85% of the sample. Source material: PBMCs. These receptors came from a woman in her late teens or twenties in good health and CMV-seronegative.

The DNA for the CDR3 is TGTGCCAGCAGCACAGGGTTCCCAAACATTCAGTACTTC. As protein: CASSTGFPNIQYF. This chain joins TRBV5-6 and TRBJ2-4; D is perhaps TRBD1 (6 bases). V lost 4 bases to trimming and J lost 6 bases, with 11 bases between them. The CDR3 runs 13 residues. Germline CDR1 and CDR2: SGHDT and YYEEEE.

This clone was observed once. This rearrangement joins TRBV30 to TRBJ1-2; D remains ambiguous. This CDR3 region has 12 residues. Germline assignment: CDR1 GTSNPN and CDR2 SVGIG (reference sequence). V was clipped by 6 bases and J by 4 bases, with 12 bases between them. The CDR3 DNA sequence: TGTGCCTGCCAAGAGGACTCCTATGGCTACACCTTC. Translating gives CACQEDSYGYTF.

The CDR3 nucleotides are TGTGCCAGCAGTCTAATTACTCCCACTGTCAATGAGCAGTTCTTC. Protein: CASSLITPTVNEQFF. The chain combines TRBV28 with TRBJ2-1; D gene unclear. CDR1 is MDHEN, CDR2 SYDVKM, per germline. Trimming cost V 5 bases and J 6 bases, with 17 bases left between them. The CDR3 is 15 residues long.

The genes are TRBV5-1 and TRBJ1-5; D not resolved. The V and J ends lost 4 bases and 0 bases respectively, with 8 bases between them. The CDR3 runs to 14 residues. Germline V gene lookup returns CDR1 SGHRS and CDR2 YFSETQ. The CDR3 DNA sequence: TGCGCCAGCAGCCCCGGGGATAGCAATCAGCCCCAGCATTTT. This encodes CASSPGDSNQPQHF.

The V call is TRBV13, the J call TRBJ1-2; TRBD1 aligns across 9 bases. CDR3 length: 16 residues. Losses at the gene ends were 4 bases for V and 3 bases for J; bases not matched to a gene: 9. Germline V gene lookup returns CDR1 PRHDT and CDR2 FYEKMQ (reference sequence). CDR3 loop: CASSSKRQGDHYGYTF. Written as DNA, the CDR3 is TGTGCCAGCAGCTCGAAAAGACAGGGGGATCACTATGGCTACACCTTC.

The V and J genes are TRBV18 and TRBJ2-1; D remains ambiguous. Germline lookup yields CDR1 KGHSH and CDR2 LQKENI. The length of the CDR3 is 15 residues. Trimming shortened V by 0 bases and J by 3 bases, and 9 bases separated the two germline ends. The CDR3 loop is CASSPPANYYNEQFF. In nucleotides, the CDR3 is TGTGCCAGCTCACCACCGGCTAACTACTACAATGAGCAGTTCTTC. The entire variable domain, with the rest obtained from reference TRBV18 and TRBJ2-1, is as follows: NAGVMQNPRHLVRRRGQEARLRCSPMKGHSHVYWYRQLPEEGLKFMVYLQKENIIDESGMPKERFSAEFPKEGPSILRIQQVVRGDSAAYFCASSPPANYYNEQFFGPGTRLTVL.

The DNA for the CDR3 is TGTGCCAGCAGTCCCAGGGACTACGAGCAGTACTTC. Encoded protein: CASSPRDYEQYF. The chain employs TRBV6-6 and TRBJ2-7, with D possibly TRBD1 on 5 matching bases. The CDR3 has 12 amino acids. In germline, CDR1 is MNHNY, CDR2 SVGAGI (reference sequence). Trimming left V 5 bases short and J 3 bases short, with 8 bases between.

There are many counts of this clone. The chain combines TRBV7-9 with TRBJ1-2; TRBD1 matches at 11 bases. V trimming: 4 bases; J trimming: 7 bases; junction bases outside the gene matches: 8. Per germline, CDR1 SEHNR and CDR2 FQNEAQ (reference sequence). The CDR3 runs to 15 residues. CDR3 sequence reads: CASSSDGTGGSGYTF. The DNA of the CDR3 is TGTGCCAGCAGCTCAGACGGGACAGGGGGTTCTGGCTACACCTTC.

The genes are TRBV4-3 and TRBJ2-1; weak D call: TRBD2 (5 bases). V lost 4 bases, J lost 0 bases, and 10 bases lay in between. The CDR3 extends over 15 amino acids. The germline gives CDR1 LGHNA, CDR2 YSLEER. CDR3 DNA: TGCGCCAGCAGCCTCAGCGGAAGCTCCTACAATGAGCAGTTCTTC. Translated, it gives CASSLSGSSYNEQFF.

The rearrangement uses TRBV28 and TRBJ1-5; 12 nucleotides match TRBD1. This CDR3 is 15 amino acids long. The germline V gene encodes CDR1 MDHEN and CDR2 SYDVKM. Trimming cost V 5 bases and J 9 bases; bases outside gene matches: 8. The CDR3 nucleotides read TGTGCCAGCAGTCCGACGGGGACAGGGGGCGGGCCCCAGCATTTT. It is translated as CASSPTGTGGGPQHF.

This chain connects TRBV10-3 to TRBJ1-2; the D is unclear. This CDR3 comprises 14 residues. Germline V gene lookup returns CDR1 ENHRY and CDR2 SYGVKD. V gave up 0 bases and J gave up 5 bases, with 10 bases separating them. The CDR3 nucleotides read TGTGCCATCAGTGAGTCGCGGCAGCAGTATGGCTACACCTTC. It specifies CAISESRQQYGYTF.

The rearrangement links TRBV29-1 to TRBJ2-3; D is uncertain. The germline CDR1 and CDR2 sequences are SQVTM and ANQGSEA. This CDR3 has 15 residues. Trimming shortened V by 2 bases and J by 0 bases, and 12 bases separated the two germline ends. The CDR3 here is CSVELRMRSTDTQYF. The CDR3 bases are TGCAGCGTTGAACTCCGGATGAGGAGCACAGATACGCAGTATTTT.

In the case of this clone: The same CDR3 can be traced to other DNA sequences in this sample. The rearrangement links TRBV9 to TRBJ2-2, with TRBD2 identical over 8 bases. V lost 0 bases to trimming and J lost 5 bases; unmatched junction nucleotides: 0. The CDR3 spans 14 residues. CDR1 SGDLS and CDR2 YYNGEE come from the germline V gene. The CDR3 coding sequence is TGTGCCAGCAGCGTAGGCGGGGGGACCGGGGAGCTGTTTTTT. This codes for CASSVGGGTGELFF. Supplemented by reference TRBV9 and TRBJ2-2, the full variable domain reads DSGVTQTPKHLITATGQRVTLRCSPRSGDLSVYWYQQSLDQGLQFLIQYYNGEERAKGNILERFSAQQFPDLHSELNLSSLELGDSALYFCASSVGGGTGELFFGEGSRLTVL.

The rearrangement links TRBV5-1 to TRBJ2-3, with 7 bases matching TRBD1. The V gene end was trimmed by 0 bases and the J gene end by 4 bases; junction bases not matched to a gene: 8. Germline CDR1 SGHRS, CDR2 YFSETQ. The CDR3 contains 16 residues. The CDR3: CASSLGRGPPPDTQYF. In DNA, the CDR3 is TGCGCCAGCAGCTTGGGTAGGGGGCCGCCACCAGATACGCAGTATTTT.

CDR3 amino acids: CASMRSGRGTGELFF. CDR3 DNA: TGTGCCAGTATGCGTAGCGGGAGGGGTACCGGGGAGCTGTTTTTT. The V call is TRBV19, the J call TRBJ2-2, with TRBD2 matching 11 bases. The CDR3 extends over 15 amino acids. The germline V gene has CDR1 LNHDA and CDR2 SQIVND (reference sequence). V shed 7 bases, J shed 5 bases, and the junction held 6 bases outside the gene matches.

The V gene is TRBV29-1, the J gene TRBJ2-1, with 11 bases identical to TRBD2. Germline V CDR1 and CDR2: SQVTM, ANQGSEA. The CDR3 has 13 residues. The V segment lost 7 bases and the J segment 6 bases; nucleotides outside the gene matches: 5. CDR3 region: CSAFSGRANEQFF. In DNA, the CDR3 is TGCAGCGCGTTTAGCGGGAGGGCCAATGAGCAGTTCTTC.

This chain links TRBV4-3 with TRBJ1-1; TRBD1 might be the D (5 bases). CDR1 and CDR2 from the germline V gene are LGHNA and YSLEER. Trimming pared 2 bases from V and 2 bases from J, leaving 9 bases between. This CDR3 comprises 14 residues. CDR3 bases: TGCGCCAGCAGCCAACAGGGTAGTAACACTGAAGCTTTCTTT. Residues: CASSQQGSNTEAFF.

J is TRBJ2-1 and V is TRBV21-1; TRBD1, the table's D call, lacks a check against the DNA. TRBV21-1 is a documented pseudogene. The CDR3 has 15 residues. The CDR3 nucleotides read TGTGCCAGCAGCCGGGACAGCCAAAGTGTAAATGAGCAGTTCTTC. It codes for CASSRDSQSVNEQFF.

This chain connects TRBV2 to TRBJ2-7; TRBD2 aligns across 10 bases. The CDR3 has 15 residues. Trimming at V came to 4 bases and at J to 0 bases, leaving 3 bases not matched to a gene. Germline CDR1 is SNHLY and CDR2 is FYNNEI. As DNA, the CDR3 is TGTGCCAGCAGTGGCTCTAGCGGGGGCTCCTACGAGCAGTACTTC. The encoded protein is CASSGSSGGSYEQYF.

V and J are TRBV28 and TRBJ2-7; 10 nucleotides line up with TRBD2. Per germline, CDR1 MDHEN and CDR2 SYDVKM. The junction had 5 bases not matched to a gene; V was cut back by 6 bases and J by 0 bases. This CDR3 comprises 15 residues. The CDR3 reads CASSPLAGYSYEQYF. The DNA of the CDR3 is TGTGCCAGCAGCCCACTAGCGGGGTACTCCTACGAGCAGTACTTC.

The chain has TRBV10-3 and TRBJ2-1; 8 nucleotides agree with TRBD2. Germline V gene lookup returns CDR1 ENHRY and CDR2 SYGVKD. This CDR3 spans 17 amino acids. After removal of 8 bases from V and 5 bases from J, the junction contained 17 bases not matched to a gene. CDR3 amino acids: CAISGVAGSGRNNEQFF. The CDR3 region has the DNA TGTGCCATCTCCGGGGTAGCGGGATCCGGACGGAACAATGAGCAGTTCTTC.

This clone showed up just a few times. The rearrangement uses TRBV18 and TRBJ1-1; D is undetermined. The ends were cut back, 3 bases at V and 3 bases at J, with 11 bases in the middle. CDR3 length: 14 amino acids. The V gene's germline CDR1 is KGHSH and CDR2 LQKENI. The CDR3 DNA follows: TGTGCCAGCTCACCGCTAGCCGGGGACACTGAAGCTTTCTTT. It yields the protein CASSPLAGDTEAFF.

This chain joins TRBV28 and TRBJ1-2; D possibly corresponds to TRBD1 (5 bases). Germline V lookup: CDR1 MDHEN, CDR2 SYDVKM. V dropped 6 bases and J dropped 0 bases, with 11 bases sitting between them. The length of the CDR3 is 14 residues. CDR3 sequence: CASSRPTANYGYTF. The CDR3 DNA is TGTGCCAGCAGCAGACCGACAGCTAACTATGGCTACACCTTC.

This clone was observed a handful of times. This sample also contains other DNA sequences that code for the same CDR3. The chain links TRBV2 to TRBJ1-2; D possibly corresponds to TRBD1 (5 bases). Trimming stripped 6 bases from V and 3 bases from J, with 8 bases between. This CDR3 has 12 residues. The germline CDR1 and CDR2 sequences are SNHLY and FYNNEI. CDR3 nucleotide sequence: TGTGCCAGCAGGGGGCAGGACTATGGCTACACCTTC. Translation gives CASRGQDYGYTF.